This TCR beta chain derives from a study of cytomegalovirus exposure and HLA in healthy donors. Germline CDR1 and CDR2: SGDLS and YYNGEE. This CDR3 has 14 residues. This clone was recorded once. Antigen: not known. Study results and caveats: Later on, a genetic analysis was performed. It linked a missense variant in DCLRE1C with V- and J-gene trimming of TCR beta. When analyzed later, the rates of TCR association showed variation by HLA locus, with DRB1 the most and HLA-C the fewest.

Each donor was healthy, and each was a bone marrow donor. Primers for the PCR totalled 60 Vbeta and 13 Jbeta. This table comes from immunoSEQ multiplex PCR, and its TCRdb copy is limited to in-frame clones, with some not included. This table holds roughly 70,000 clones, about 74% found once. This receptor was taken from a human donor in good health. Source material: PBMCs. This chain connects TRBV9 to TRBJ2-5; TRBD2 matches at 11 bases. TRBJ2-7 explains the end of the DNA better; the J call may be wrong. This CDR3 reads CASSSLAGESEQYF. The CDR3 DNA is TGTGCCAGCAGCTCACTAGCGGGAGAAAGCGAGCAGTACTTC.